The clone carrying this T cell receptor beta chain has just a few counts. Its antigen is not identified. These data are taken from a study of beta chain features in type 1 diabetes. Investigators reverse transcribed all isolated RNA, so they sequenced expressed TCRB transcripts. The repertoire was sequenced with immunoSEQ multiplex PCR; TCRdb's copy has only in-frame clones and lacks some. The table lists some 350,000 clones, 8.5% to 10% of them singletons. Germline CDR1 SGHTA, CDR2 FQGNSA. V lost 0 bases to trimming and J lost 4 bases, with 12 bases between them. This CDR3 has 15 residues. Study outcomes and limitations: In all four CD4+ subsets, TCRB CDR3 length was significantly, moderately reduced in type 1 diabetes. Sequencing the cDNA could make cells with high TCR expression show up more than they should. Fewer insertions but more deletions were seen at VDJ junctions in type 1 diabetes patients.

The material sequenced was central memory CD4+ T cells from blood. This sequence was found in a man aged 25-40 years with type 1 diabetes. This chain uses TRBV7-2 with TRBJ1-1, with D tentatively TRBD1 (5 bases). The CDR3 region has the DNA TGTGCCAGCAGCTTAGCGCACGGGGCTAGCACTGAAGCTTTCTTT. Residues: CASSLAHGASTEAFF.